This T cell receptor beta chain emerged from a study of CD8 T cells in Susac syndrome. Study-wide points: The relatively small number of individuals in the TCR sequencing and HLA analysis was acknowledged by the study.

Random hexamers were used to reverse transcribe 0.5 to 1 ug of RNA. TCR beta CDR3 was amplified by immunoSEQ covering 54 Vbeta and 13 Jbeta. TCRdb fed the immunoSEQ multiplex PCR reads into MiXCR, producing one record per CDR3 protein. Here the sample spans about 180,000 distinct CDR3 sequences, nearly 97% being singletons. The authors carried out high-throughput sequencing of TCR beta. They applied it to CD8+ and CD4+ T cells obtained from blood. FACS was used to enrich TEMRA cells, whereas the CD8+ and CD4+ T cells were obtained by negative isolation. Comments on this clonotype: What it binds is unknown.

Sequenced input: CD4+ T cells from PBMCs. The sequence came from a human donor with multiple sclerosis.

The CDR3 nucleotides are TGTGCCAGCGGGGCGAAGAACACCGGGGAGCTGTTTTTT. Translated, it gives CASGAKNTGELFF. The V gene is TRBV7-3, the J gene TRBJ2-2, with D possibly being TRBD1 (5 bases). The germline CDR1 and CDR2 sequences are SGHTA and FQGTGA. The CDR3 length is 13 residues. V was cut by 8 bases and J by 1 base, with 8 bases left in between.